This TCR beta chain stems from a study of cytomegalovirus exposure and HLA in healthy donors. The PCR contained 60 Vbeta and 13 Jbeta primers. Profiling relied on immunoSEQ multiplex PCR, and the TCRdb table lists in-frame clones only, not all of them. The sample records about 140,000 clones, 72% being singletons. Sequencing used PBMCs. This receptor was identified in a man in his forties in good health and CMV-seronegative.

The CDR3 DNA is TGCGCCAGCAGCCATCAGGGGACACGGAACACTGAAGCTTTCTTT. Encoded protein: CASSHQGTRNTEAFF. This rearrangement joins TRBV5-1 to TRBJ1-1, with D perhaps matching TRBD1 (6 bases). The V gene lost 4 bases and the J gene lost 1 base, with 14 bases spanning the gap. Germline CDR1 and CDR2: SGHRS and YFSETQ. CDR3 length: 15 residues.